This TCR beta chain was captured by sequencing in a study of blood T cell repertoires in COVID-19. Looking at the study overall: Acute and convalescent COVID-19 specimens originated in the United States, Italy and Spain. The analysed material was cDNA or gDNA that came from T cells, B-cell-depleted T cells, or PBMCs.

Methods used by the authors: Cell counts per sample came from amplifying reference gene primers. TCRdb's table, derived via immunoSEQ multiplex PCR, lists solely in-frame clones and lacks some. That table gives V, J and clone size, and the DNA gave D and trimming. The sample carries roughly 230,000 clones, approximately 80% recorded once. V shed 6 bases, J shed 2 bases, and the junction held 6 bases outside the gene matches. The germline V gene has CDR1 LNHDA and CDR2 SQIVND (reference sequence). The CDR3 extends over 14 amino acids. V and J are TRBV19 and TRBJ2-5, with 7 bases identical to TRBD2. Sample: peripheral blood. The receptor's source is a woman in her fifties or sixties with acute or convalescent COVID-19. The CDR3 coding sequence is TGTGCCAGTAGCCCTGCCGGGAGGCAAGAGACCCAGTACTTC. It codes for CASSPAGRQETQYF.